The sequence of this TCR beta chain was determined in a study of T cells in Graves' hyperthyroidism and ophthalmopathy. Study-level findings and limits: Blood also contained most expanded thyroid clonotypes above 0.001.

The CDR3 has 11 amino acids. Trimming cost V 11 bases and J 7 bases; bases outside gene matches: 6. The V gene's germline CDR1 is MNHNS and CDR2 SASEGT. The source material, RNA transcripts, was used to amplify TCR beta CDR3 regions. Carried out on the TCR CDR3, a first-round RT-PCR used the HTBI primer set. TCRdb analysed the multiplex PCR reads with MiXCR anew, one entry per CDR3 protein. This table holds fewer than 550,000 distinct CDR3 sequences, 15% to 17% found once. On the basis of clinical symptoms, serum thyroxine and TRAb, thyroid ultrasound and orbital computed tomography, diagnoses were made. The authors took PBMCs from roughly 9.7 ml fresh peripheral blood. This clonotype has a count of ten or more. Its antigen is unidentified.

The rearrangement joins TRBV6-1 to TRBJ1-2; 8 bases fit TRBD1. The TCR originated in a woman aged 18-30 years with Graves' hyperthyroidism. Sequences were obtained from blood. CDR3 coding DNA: TGTGCCGGACAGGGTTTCAGTGGCTACACCTTC. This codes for CAGQGFSGYTF.